The 9 T cell receptor beta chains below all came from one sample that was sequenced in a study of memory CD4+ T cells and cytomegalovirus serostatus. Using immunoSEQ multiplex PCR, the repertoire was profiled, and TCRdb retains in-frame clones only, with some absent. The sample contains approximately 60,000 clones, 81% of which appear only once. Single viable CD3+CD4+CD8-CD45RO+ cells were sorted as the memory CD4+ T cells. Sequencing was done on a sample of memory CD4+ T cells from blood. These receptors were collected from an adult in good health and CMV-seronegative.

The chain recombines TRBV6-1 with TRBJ2-4, with 7 bases aligning to TRBD2. V lost 1 base to trimming and J lost 5 bases; unmatched junction nucleotides: 5. The germline gives CDR1 MNHNS, CDR2 SASEGT. The CDR3 totals 15 residues. CDR3: CASSEGIAGQNIQYF. In nucleotides, the CDR3 is TGTGCCAGCAGTGAAGGTATAGCGGGTCAAAACATTCAGTACTTC.

This clone was recorded only once. The gene calls are TRBV28 and TRBJ2-7; a weak D match, TRBD1 (5 bases). Trimming stripped 3 bases from V and 2 bases from J, with 8 bases between. Per germline, CDR1 MDHEN and CDR2 SYDVKM. The CDR3 contains 13 residues. The CDR3 here is CASSLDTPYEQYF. The CDR3 DNA reads as TGTGCCAGCAGTTTGGACACCCCCTACGAGCAGTACTTC.

The chain is built from TRBV6-5 and TRBJ1-6; TRBD1 matches 8 bases. Germline-derived CDR1 and CDR2 are MNHEY and SVGAGI. V gave up 4 bases and J gave up 8 bases; unmatched junction bases: 10. The CDR3 spans 16 residues. The CDR3 is CASSSFGTGGDSPLHF. The DNA for the CDR3 is TGTGCCAGCAGTTCCTTCGGGACAGGCGGGGATTCACCCCTCCACTTT.

A few counts support this clone. This sequence joins TRBV10-3 and TRBJ1-1; 9 bases map to TRBD1. The CDR3 totals 13 residues. The germline V gene has CDR1 ENHRY and CDR2 SYGVKD. J was trimmed by 1 base and V by 10 bases; bases with no gene match: 4. CDR3 sequence reads: CASKGQGNTEAFF. CDR3 sequence (DNA): TGTGCCAGCAAGGGACAGGGGAACACTGAAGCTTTCTTT.

This clone appeared a single time. This chain connects TRBV19 to TRBJ2-7; D is possibly TRBD1 (6 bases). Germline CDR1 is LNHDA and CDR2 is SQIVND (reference sequence). The length of the CDR3 is 12 residues. The V gene lost 3 bases and the J gene lost 12 bases, with 15 bases spanning the gap. The CDR3 region has the DNA TGTGCCAGTAGTATCCAGGGGAAAGTCCCGTACTTC. Residues: CASSIQGKVPYF.

This chain connects TRBV29-1 to TRBJ2-1; 7 nucleotides agree with TRBD1. The V segment lost 3 bases and the J segment 2 bases; nucleotides outside the gene matches: 4. Germline CDR1 reads SQVTM; CDR2 reads ANQGSEA. The CDR3 has 14 amino acids. The CDR3 sequence is CSVDRDRAYNEQFF. CDR3 nucleotides: TGCAGCGTTGATCGAGACAGGGCCTACAATGAGCAGTTCTTC.

V and J are TRBV7-2 and TRBJ2-1; 7 bases agree with TRBD2. V trimming: 5 bases; J trimming: 9 bases; junction bases outside the gene matches: 10. Germline loops: CDR1 SGHTA, CDR2 FQGNSA. The CDR3 totals 14 residues. CDR3 loop: CASSRTRATSEQFF. The CDR3 coding sequence is TGTGCCAGCAGCCGGACTAGAGCGACAAGTGAGCAGTTCTTC. Together with reference TRBV7-2 and TRBJ2-1, the CDR3 gives the full variable domain: GAGVSQSPSNKVTEKGKDVELRCDPISGHTALYWYRQSLGQGLEFLIYFQGNSAPDKSGLPSDRFSAERTGGSVSTLTIQRTQQEDSAVYLCASSRTRATSEQFFGPGTRLTVL.

The V call is TRBV30, the J call TRBJ1-2; D unclear. The V end was cut by 2 bases, the J end by 2 bases, with 3 bases between. Germline-derived CDR1 and CDR2 are GTSNPN and SVGIG (reference sequence). The CDR3 is made up of 11 amino acids. CDR3 amino acids: CAWSLNYGYTF. In DNA, the CDR3 is TGTGCCTGGAGTCTAAACTATGGCTACACCTTC.

V is TRBV29-1 and J is TRBJ1-1, with unresolved D. With 7 bases removed from V and 5 bases from J, the gap between germline ends came to 8 bases. From germline, CDR1 is SQVTM and CDR2 ANQGSEA. This CDR3 is 10 amino acids long. CDR3 bases: TGCAGCGCCGGAAGTACTGAAGCTTTCTTT. It specifies CSAGSTEAFF. The whole variable domain, remainder taken from reference TRBV29-1 and TRBJ1-1, is SAVISQKPSRDICQRGTSLTIQCQVDSQVTMMFWYRQQPGQSLTLIATANQGSEATYESGFVIDKFPISRPNLTFSTLTVSNMSPEDSSIYLCSAGSTEAFFGQGTRLTVV.